The 22 T cell receptor beta chains presented below share a single source sample, sequenced in a study of T cell responses to AZD1222 COVID-19 vaccine. Libraries were prepared by immunoSEQ multiplex PCR; TCRdb keeps only in-frame clonotypes and omits some of them. The sample shows 70,000 to 95,000 clones, 75% to 95% of them seen only once. This specimen was peripheral blood, taken 28 days after the second AZD1222 dose. The source of these receptors is an adult who received the AZD1222 COVID-19 vaccine.

The count of this clone is one. The CDR3 bases are TGTGCCAGCAGTGAAAGGGTAGCGGGGGGGTTGGACACCGGGGAGCTGTTTTTT. It is translated as CASSERVAGGLDTGELFF. The chain joins TRBV6-1 to TRBJ2-2; 11 bases agree with TRBD2. Trimming cost V 2 bases and J 3 bases; bases outside gene matches: 8. CDR1 is MNHNS, CDR2 SASEGT, per germline. CDR3 length: 18 amino acids.

The V gene is TRBV24-1, the J gene TRBJ1-2; D is uncertain. Germline lookup yields CDR1 KGHDR and CDR2 SFDVKD. The CDR3 extends over 12 amino acids. The V end was cut by 4 bases, the J end by 4 bases, with 6 bases between. Here the CDR3 DNA reads TGTGCCACCAGTGAGGGGTCCTATGGCTACACCTTC. Residues: CATSEGSYGYTF.

The CDR3 nucleotides are TGCAGCGTCAGGGTTAGCGGGATACAAGAGACCCAGTACTTC. Translation: CSVRVSGIQETQYF. The J gene is TRBJ2-5, the V gene TRBV29-1; 8 nucleotides agree with TRBD2. V shed 6 bases, J shed 2 bases, and the junction held 8 bases outside the gene matches. The CDR3 has 14 residues. Germline V gene lookup returns CDR1 SQVTM and CDR2 ANQGSEA.

This clone was observed once. This rearrangement joins TRBV5-1 to TRBJ2-2; the D gene is possibly TRBD2 (5 bases). Germline CDR1 is SGHRS and CDR2 is YFSETQ. This CDR3 comprises 16 residues. Trimming pared 0 bases from V and 3 bases from J, leaving 12 bases between. The CDR3 protein is CASSLAYYGDTGELFF. The CDR3 DNA follows: TGCGCCAGCAGCTTGGCCTACTACGGGGACACCGGGGAGCTGTTTTTT.

The CDR3, as DNA: TGTGCCAGTAGATCTGGGGCCAACGTCCTGACTTTC. It is translated as CASRSGANVLTF. The genes are TRBV19 and TRBJ2-6; no definite D call. The CDR3 loop spans 12 amino acids. CDR1 LNHDA and CDR2 SQIVND come from the germline V gene (reference sequence). Trimming pared 6 bases from V and 1 base from J, leaving 1 base between.

The chain uses TRBV12-3 or TRBV12-4 and TRBJ1-5; D is unresolved. The CDR3 loop spans 13 amino acids. With 2 bases removed from V and 5 bases from J, the gap between germline ends came to 7 bases. The CDR3 spells CASSLSRYQPQHF. The CDR3 bases are TGTGCCAGCAGTTTATCCAGATATCAGCCCCAGCATTTT.

The chain carries TRBV10-1 and TRBJ2-7; no reliable D call. Germline values: CDR1 WNHNN, CDR2 SYGVQD (reference sequence). The CDR3 length is 14 residues. V was shortened by 0 bases and J by 2 bases, with 8 bases between the two germline ends. The chain's CDR3 is CASSESGKTYEQYF. In DNA form, the CDR3 reads TGCGCCAGCAGTGAGTCGGGGAAGACCTACGAGCAGTACTTC.

This rearrangement joins TRBV27 to TRBJ2-1; 11 positions agree with TRBD2. There are 20 residues in the CDR3. CDR1 and CDR2 from the germline V gene are MNHEY and SMNVEV (reference sequence). V gave up 0 bases and J gave up 9 bases; unmatched junction bases: 19. The CDR3: CASSLSPPPVAGGPGVEQFF. The DNA of the CDR3 is TGTGCCAGCAGTTTATCTCCCCCGCCTGTAGCGGGAGGGCCCGGAGTTGAGCAGTTCTTC.

The CDR3 here is CASSDLSGLSTDTQYF. CDR3 DNA sequence: TGTGCCAGCAGTGACCTTTCGGGACTTAGCACAGATACGCAGTATTTT. The rearrangement joins TRBV2 to TRBJ2-3; TRBD2 might be the D (6 bases). Germline V gene lookup returns CDR1 SNHLY and CDR2 FYNNEI. Trimming removed 3 bases from V and 0 bases from J, with 13 bases in between. The CDR3 has 16 amino acids. Based on the CDR3 plus reference TRBV2 and TRBJ2-3, the full variable domain is EPEVTQTPSHQVTQMGQEVILRCVPISNHLYFYWYRQILGQKVEFLVSFYNNEISEKSEIFDDQFSVERPDGSNFTLKIRSTKLEDSAMYFCASSDLSGLSTDTQYFGPGTRLTVL.

V is TRBV7-9 and J is TRBJ1-4; D gene unclear. Germline CDR1 reads SEHNR; CDR2 reads FQNEAQ (reference sequence). V was shortened by 0 bases and J by 1 base, with 18 bases between the two germline ends. The CDR3 extends over 19 amino acids. The CDR3 protein is CASSLARARKRETNEKLFF. The CDR3 DNA is TGTGCCAGCAGCTTAGCCCGGGCTCGTAAAAGGGAAACTAATGAAAAACTGTTTTTT.

The rearrangement joins TRBV28 to TRBJ1-1; 10 bases map to TRBD1. Germline CDR1 MDHEN, CDR2 SYDVKM. The CDR3 spans 15 residues. After removal of 2 bases from V and 3 bases from J, the junction contained 3 bases not matched to a gene. The CDR3 reads CASSLMGTGDTEAFF. In DNA form, the CDR3 reads TGTGCCAGCAGTTTAATGGGGACAGGGGACACTGAAGCTTTCTTT. Based on the CDR3 plus reference TRBV28 and TRBJ1-1, the full variable domain is DVKVTQSSRYLVKRTGEKVFLECVQDMDHENMFWYRQDPGLGLRLIYFSYDVKMKEKGDIPEGYSVSREKKERFSLILESASTNQTSMYLCASSLMGTGDTEAFFGQGTRLTVV.

V usage is TRBV28 and J usage is TRBJ1-2; D unclear. Trimming pared 4 bases from V and 8 bases from J, leaving 14 bases between. The CDR3 covers 13 residues. Germline CDR1 reads MDHEN; CDR2 reads SYDVKM. CDR3 amino acids: CASSSPADLGYTF. CDR3 in DNA: TGTGCCAGCAGTTCGCCTGCGGACCTAGGCTACACCTTC.

The genes are TRBV5-1 and TRBJ1-4; D is perhaps TRBD1 (5 bases). Trimming stripped 0 bases from V and 0 bases from J, with 12 bases between. The CDR3 extends over 17 amino acids. Germline values: CDR1 SGHRS, CDR2 YFSETQ. The CDR3 spells CASSLGLGVATNEKLFF. Written as DNA, the CDR3 is TGCGCCAGCAGCTTGGGCTTGGGGGTGGCAACTAATGAAAAACTGTTTTTT.

This chain joins TRBV24-1 and TRBJ2-7, with D possibly matching TRBD1 (5 bases). V was cut by 9 bases and J by 2 bases, with 13 bases left in between. The CDR3 spans 13 residues. Germline loops: CDR1 KGHDR, CDR2 SFDVKD. The CDR3 DNA follows: TGTGCCACCGCGGAAGGGGCGGCCTACGAGCAGTACTTC. This encodes CATAEGAAYEQYF.

The J gene is TRBJ1-1, the V gene TRBV4-2; 9 nucleotides agree with TRBD1. V was clipped by 0 bases and J by 5 bases; unmatched bases: 16. Germline CDR1 LGHNA, CDR2 YNFKEQ. The CDR3 extends over 19 amino acids. The CDR3 here is CASSQDLGQTGGFRTEAFF. The CDR3 DNA sequence: TGTGCCAGCAGCCAAGATTTAGGTCAAACAGGGGGCTTTAGGACTGAAGCTTTCTTT.

This chain connects TRBV28 to TRBJ2-6; D may be TRBD2 (6 bases). Germline CDR1 reads MDHEN; CDR2 reads SYDVKM. Trimming cost V 3 bases and J 4 bases, with 10 bases left between them. The CDR3 is made up of 15 amino acids. CDR3 bases: TGTGCCAGCAGTTTTGGAGGGAAAGGGGCCAACGTCCTGACTTTC. This codes for CASSFGGKGANVLTF.

This sequence joins TRBV7-2 and TRBJ2-7, with 8 bases lining up with TRBD2. V trimming: 4 bases; J trimming: 3 bases; junction bases outside the gene matches: 5. Germline CDR1 and CDR2: SGHTA and FQGNSA. CDR3 length: 14 amino acids. The CDR3 spells CASSSPGTSYEQYF. The CDR3 DNA is TGTGCCAGCAGCTCCCCCGGGACTAGCTACGAGCAGTACTTC.

The chain employs TRBV6-1 and TRBJ1-2, with D perhaps matching TRBD1 (5 bases). In germline, CDR1 is MNHNS, CDR2 SASEGT. The CDR3 runs 14 residues. Trimming stripped 1 base from V and 10 bases from J, with 16 bases between. CDR3 sequence reads: CASSEGLDAGSYTF. CDR3 coding DNA: TGTGCCAGCAGTGAAGGGTTAGACGCAGGGTCCTACACCTTC.

V and J are TRBV5-1 and TRBJ1-4, with 8 bases fitting TRBD1. Trimming removed 4 bases from V and 4 bases from J; junction bases left unmatched: 9. CDR3 size: 16 residues. From germline, CDR1 is SGHRS and CDR2 YFSETQ. The CDR3 coding sequence is TGCGCCAGCAGCCCGGACAGGGACCCAAATAATGAAAAACTGTTTTTT. Translation gives CASSPDRDPNNEKLFF.

V and J are TRBV7-9 and TRBJ2-1; the match to TRBD2 covers 16 bases. The CDR3 has 17 amino acids. The ends lost 5 bases at V and 10 bases at J; junction bases unmatched: 11. CDR1 SEHNR and CDR2 FQNEAQ come from the germline V gene (reference sequence). The CDR3 sequence is CASSPPGTSGRGGEQFF. As DNA, the CDR3 is TGTGCCAGCAGCCCCCCCGGGACTAGCGGGAGGGGAGGAGAGCAGTTCTTC. The full variable domain, its missing parts supplied by reference TRBV7-9 and TRBJ2-1, is DTGVSQNPRHKITKRGQNVTFRCDPISEHNRLYWYRQTLGQGPEFLTYFQNEAQLEKSRLLSDRFSAERPKGSFSTLEIQRTEQGDSAMYLCASSPPGTSGRGGEQFFGPGTRLTVL.

In its sample, this clone was seen a few times. V usage is TRBV2 and J usage is TRBJ1-1, with TRBD1 matching 8 bases. Germline-derived CDR1 and CDR2 are SNHLY and FYNNEI. V was clipped by 8 bases and J by 1 base; unmatched bases: 3. This CDR3 has 13 residues. CDR3 loop: CASRTGPNTEAFF. CDR3 sequence (DNA): TGTGCCAGCCGGACAGGGCCGAACACTGAAGCTTTCTTT.

This chain links TRBV4-3 with TRBJ2-7; TRBD2 aligns across 8 bases. The CDR3 loop spans 15 amino acids. V was pared by 1 base and J by 4 bases, with 6 bases of the junction left unmatched. Germline CDR1 is LGHNA and CDR2 is YSLEER. CDR3 nucleotide sequence: TGCGCCAGCAGCCAAGCGGGAGGGCCGAGTTACGAGCAGTACTTC. As protein: CASSQAGGPSYEQYF.